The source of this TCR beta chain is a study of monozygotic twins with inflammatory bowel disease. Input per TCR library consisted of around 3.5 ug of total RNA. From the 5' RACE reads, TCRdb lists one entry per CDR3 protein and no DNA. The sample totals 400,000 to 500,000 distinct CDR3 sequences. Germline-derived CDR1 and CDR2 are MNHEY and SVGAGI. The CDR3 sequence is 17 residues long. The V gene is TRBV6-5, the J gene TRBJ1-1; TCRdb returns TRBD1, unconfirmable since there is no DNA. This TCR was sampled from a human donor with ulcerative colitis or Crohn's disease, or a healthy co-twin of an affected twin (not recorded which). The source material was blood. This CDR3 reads CASSYDPVALMNTEAFF.